The 25 T cell receptor beta chains below come from one sample, sequenced in a study of shared clonotypes between healthy human individuals. Method: immunoSEQ multiplex PCR; TCRdb's copy keeps in-frame clones and lacks some. The sample lists hundreds of thousands of clones, around 96% seen once, with approximately 0.12% in the top ten. Naive CD8 cells lacked CD45RO and underwent positive selection for CCR7, leaving out terminally differentiated effector memory CD45RA+ cells. What was sequenced was naive CD8+ T cells sorted from blood. The receptors stem from a woman in her 30s in good health.

About this clone: Other DNA variants within this sample encode the same CDR3. The chain employs TRBV27 and TRBJ2-7; 10 bases are a match to TRBD2. This CDR3 comprises 14 residues. Germline CDR1 and CDR2: MNHEY and SMNVEV (reference sequence). Trimming at V came to 5 bases and at J to 1 base, leaving 2 bases not matched to a gene. CDR3 DNA sequence: TGTGCCAGCAGTCTACTAGCGGGGTCCTACGAGCAGTACTTC. It is translated as CASSLLAGSYEQYF.

This chain links TRBV5-1 with TRBJ2-1; 7 bases fit TRBD2. Trimming took 5 bases from V and 5 from J; bases not matched to a gene: 7. The V gene's germline CDR1 is SGHRS and CDR2 YFSETQ. The CDR3 runs to 14 residues. Here the CDR3 reads CASRGAGDHNEQFF. The CDR3 nucleotides are TGCGCCAGCAGAGGGGCGGGAGACCACAATGAGCAGTTCTTC. Full variable domain (remainder filled in from reference TRBV5-1 and TRBJ2-1): KAGVTQTPRYLIKTRGQQVTLSCSPISGHRSVSWYQQTPGQGLQFLFEYFSETQRNKGNFPGRFSGRQFSNSRSEMNVSTLELGDSALYLCASRGAGDHNEQFFGPGTRLTVL.

The chain recombines TRBV11-2 with TRBJ2-1; D could derive from TRBD1 or TRBD2 (5 bases each). The CDR3 has 14 residues. V lost 1 base and J lost 9, with 13 bases in between. CDR1 SGHAT and CDR2 FQNNGV come from the germline V gene. The CDR3 DNA follows: TGTGCCAGCAGCTTAGGTCTAGGGGAGCTTGAGCAGTTCTTC. Translation: CASSLGLGELEQFF.

The chain links TRBV7-6 to TRBJ2-7, with 8 bases lining up with TRBD2. V dropped 3 bases and J dropped 3; count of bases not matched to a gene: 7. This CDR3 is 15 amino acids long. Germline V gives CDR1 SGHVS, CDR2 FNYEAQ. The chain's CDR3 is CASSLGAGANYEQYF. CDR3 DNA: TGTGCCAGCAGCTTGGGAGCGGGGGCCAACTACGAGCAGTACTTC. The full variable domain, completed using reference TRBV7-6 and TRBJ2-7, is GAGVSQSPRYKVTKRGQDVALRCDPISGHVSLYWYRQALGQGPEFLTYFNYEAQQDKSGLPNDRFSAERPEGSISTLTIQRTEQRDSAMYRCASSLGAGANYEQYFGPGTRLTVT.

V is TRBV27 and J is TRBJ2-1; possibly TRBD2 for D (6 bases). There are 16 residues in the CDR3. Germline values: CDR1 MNHEY, CDR2 SMNVEV (reference sequence). V lost 6 bases and J lost 3, with 18 bases in between. CDR3 coding DNA: TGTGCCAGCAGAGACTCTATAGCGGAGAACTACAATGAGCAGTTCTTC. Residues: CASRDSIAENYNEQFF.

This sequence joins TRBV28 and TRBJ1-2, with D possibly matching TRBD1 (5 bases). This CDR3 contains 13 residues. CDR1 and CDR2 (germline): MDHEN, SYDVKM. Trimming pared 3 bases from V and 8 bases from J, leaving 13 bases between. The chain's CDR3 is CASSLDTHEGYTF. The CDR3 DNA reads as TGTGCCAGCAGTTTGGACACCCACGAGGGCTACACCTTC.

The chain combines TRBV27 with TRBJ2-7; D remains unclear. V lost 0 bases to trimming and J lost 6 bases, with 9 bases between them. The CDR3 loop spans 13 amino acids. CDR1 and CDR2 from the germline V gene are MNHEY and SMNVEV (reference sequence). CDR3 nucleotides: TGTGCCAGCAGTTTATCTGGGCGATTCGAGCAGTACTTC. Translation gives CASSLSGRFEQYF.

The rearrangement links TRBV28 to TRBJ2-7; D not certain. Germline values: CDR1 MDHEN, CDR2 SYDVKM. Between the trimmed V and J ends, which lost 5 bases and 4 bases, there was a span of 21 bases. The CDR3 sequence is 16 residues long. For the CDR3, the DNA is TGTGCCAGCAGTCGGCCTTCCCCCCTGTCTTTATACGAGCAGTACTTC. It translates to CASSRPSPLSLYEQYF.

Comments on this clone: This sample includes further DNA sequences coding for the same CDR3. The chain joins TRBV13 to TRBJ2-3, with D unresolved. The CDR3 runs 15 residues. Deletions cut 3 bases from V and 1 base from J, with 11 bases between. Looked up from germline, CDR1 is PRHDT and CDR2 is FYEKMQ (reference sequence). CDR3 sequence: CASSFPSGGTDTQYF. The CDR3 DNA sequence: TGTGCCAGCAGCTTCCCGTCTGGCGGCACAGATACGCAGTATTTT.

The rearrangement uses TRBV27 and TRBJ1-2, with a tentative D call TRBD1 (5 bases). The germline V gene encodes CDR1 MNHEY and CDR2 SMNVEV (reference sequence). The CDR3 consists of 14 residues. V lost 2 bases and J 8 bases, leaving 15 bases between the germline ends. For the CDR3, the DNA is TGTGCCAGCAGTTTAGGAGGGGCCTGGGAAGGCTACACCTTC. Its protein product is CASSLGGAWEGYTF.

This clone was recorded a few times. V is TRBV7-8 and J is TRBJ1-5; TRBD1 agrees at 7 bases. This CDR3 is 15 amino acids long. V was pared by 3 bases and J by 2 bases, with 4 bases of the junction left unmatched. Germline lookup yields CDR1 SGHVS and CDR2 FQNEAQ. The CDR3 sequence is CASSFGTEGNQPQHF. The DNA of the CDR3 is TGTGCCAGCAGCTTTGGGACAGAGGGCAATCAGCCCCAGCATTTT.

V and J are TRBV10-3 and TRBJ2-7; D possibly corresponds to TRBD2 (6 bases). Germline lookup yields CDR1 ENHRY and CDR2 SYGVKD. CDR3 length: 11 residues. With 6 bases removed from V and 3 bases from J, the gap between germline ends came to 6 bases. The CDR3 protein is CAISGSYEQYF. CDR3 in DNA: TGTGCCATCAGCGGGAGCTACGAGCAGTACTTC.

V usage is TRBV2 and J usage is TRBJ2-2; 13 nucleotides align to TRBD2. CDR1 is SNHLY and CDR2 is FYNNEI in the germline V gene. V shed 3 bases and J 3 bases; nucleotides not matched to a gene: 13. The CDR3 is made up of 20 amino acids. The CDR3 DNA is TGTGCCAGCAGTGATCCGGGACCACTAGCGGGAGGGCCATACACCGGGGAGCTGTTTTTT. As protein: CASSDPGPLAGGPYTGELFF.

The chain links TRBV6-6 to TRBJ2-2, with TRBD2 matching 13 bases. Germline CDR1 is MNHNY and CDR2 is SVGAGI (reference sequence). Trimming cost V 7 bases and J 5 bases; bases outside gene matches: 4. The CDR3 is 15 amino acids. The CDR3 reads CASNGLAGATGELFF. In nucleotides, the CDR3 is TGTGCCAGCAACGGACTAGCGGGAGCAACCGGGGAGCTGTTTTTT.

The J gene is TRBJ2-7, the V gene TRBV4-1; 7 nucleotides match TRBD1. CDR3 length equals 17 residues. J gave up 2 bases and V 2 bases, and 12 bases lay outside the gene matches. The V gene's germline CDR1 is MGHRA and CDR2 YSYEKL. This CDR3 reads CASSQSHRQGVAYEQYF. Written as DNA, the CDR3 is TGCGCCAGCAGCCAAAGTCACCGACAGGGAGTGGCCTACGAGCAGTACTTC.

This chain connects TRBV4-1 to TRBJ2-3, with 11 bases fitting TRBD2. The CDR3 is made up of 17 amino acids. The junction had 11 bases not matched to a gene; V was cut back by 3 bases and J by 6 bases. Germline assignment: CDR1 MGHRA and CDR2 YSYEKL. The CDR3 nucleotides are TGCGCCAGCAGCCATCCCGGGACTAGCGGTAGCAGGGATACGCAGTATTTT. Protein sequence: CASSHPGTSGSRDTQYF.

The chain carries TRBV28 and TRBJ2-5; 10 bases agree with TRBD2. The DNA end lines up better with TRBJ2-7; the J call may be wrong. The CDR3 runs to 14 residues. The germline V gene has CDR1 MDHEN and CDR2 SYDVKM. The CDR3 DNA sequence: TGTGCCAGCAGTTTCTCTAGCGGGAGCTACGAGCAGTACTTC. Protein sequence: CASSFSSGSYEQYF.

CDR3 DNA: TGTGCCAGCAGCTCCCCGACAGGGGGCGGGAGGGAGCAGTACTTC. Translation: CASSSPTGGGREQYF. The rearrangement uses TRBV11-2 and TRBJ2-7; 10 bases fit TRBD1. Trimming cost V 4 bases and J 7 bases; bases outside gene matches: 10. In germline, CDR1 is SGHAT, CDR2 FQNNGV. The CDR3 spans 15 residues.

Comments on this clone: In the same sample, other DNA sequences code for this CDR3. The V and J genes are TRBV11-2 and TRBJ2-7; 10 bases align to TRBD2. The CDR3 has 15 residues. Per the germline V gene, CDR1 is SGHAT and CDR2 is FQNNGV. J gave up 0 bases and V 1 base, and 0 bases lay outside the gene matches. The CDR3 here is CASSLGTSGSYEQYF. The CDR3 DNA follows: TGTGCCAGCAGCTTAGGGACTAGCGGCTCCTACGAGCAGTACTTC.

Note on this clone: This sample also contains other DNA sequences that code for the same CDR3. The rearrangement joins TRBV9 to TRBJ2-1; TRBD2 is a possible D gene (6 bases). V was trimmed by 0 bases and J by 0 bases, leaving 7 bases between them. The CDR3 contains 15 residues. The germline V gene has CDR1 SGDLS and CDR2 YYNGEE. CDR3 region: CASSVVGSSYNEQFF. In DNA form, the CDR3 reads TGTGCCAGCAGCGTAGTCGGGAGCTCCTACAATGAGCAGTTCTTC. The variable domain in full, completed from reference TRBV9 and TRBJ2-1, reads DSGVTQTPKHLITATGQRVTLRCSPRSGDLSVYWYQQSLDQGLQFLIQYYNGEERAKGNILERFSAQQFPDLHSELNLSSLELGDSALYFCASSVVGSSYNEQFFGPGTRLTVL.

The chain joins TRBV28 to TRBJ1-5; weak D call: TRBD1 (5 bases). There are 15 residues in the CDR3. Germline assignment: CDR1 MDHEN and CDR2 SYDVKM. V lost 3 bases to trimming and J lost 1 base, with 10 bases between them. CDR3 nucleotide sequence: TGTGCCAGCAGTTTTCAGGGAGTGAGCAATCAGCCCCAGCATTTT. It yields the protein CASSFQGVSNQPQHF.

This sequence joins TRBV5-1 and TRBJ2-7; no firm D call. CDR1 SGHRS and CDR2 YFSETQ come from the germline V gene. V lost 6 bases, J lost 1 base, and 11 bases lay in between. The CDR3 spans 13 residues. The CDR3 nucleotides read TGCGCCAGCATGGTGTCCGGGTCCTACGAGCAGTACTTC. Its translation is CASMVSGSYEQYF.

The chain joins TRBV9 to TRBJ2-5; TRBD2 aligns across 16 bases. Germline-derived CDR1 and CDR2 are SGDLS and YYNGEE. Trimming removed 3 bases from V and 5 bases from J; junction bases left unmatched: 4. CDR3 length: 16 residues. CDR3 nucleotides: TGTGCCAGCAGCGAGGGACTAGCGGGAGGGGAGGAGACCCAGTACTTC. It translates to CASSEGLAGGEETQYF.

The genes are TRBV7-9 and TRBJ1-1; maybe TRBD1 (6 bases). This CDR3 region has 14 residues. Germline-derived CDR1 and CDR2 are SEHNR and FQNEAQ (reference sequence). Between the trimmed V and J ends, which lost 6 bases and 2 bases, there was a span of 13 bases. CDR3 loop: CASSNRDINTEAFF. CDR3 DNA: TGTGCCAGCAGTAACCGGGACATAAACACTGAAGCTTTCTTT.

The chain links TRBV6-5 to TRBJ2-7; no firm D call. V lost 2 bases and J 5 bases, leaving 13 bases between the germline ends. This CDR3 comprises 14 residues. Germline values: CDR1 MNHEY, CDR2 SVGAGI. CDR3: CASSYGGASDEQYF. CDR3 nucleotides: TGTGCCAGCAGTTACGGTGGCGCGTCGGACGAGCAGTACTTC.